What follows is one T cell receptor beta chain and its context. The table lists this clonotype with many counts. The antigen this receptor binds is unknown. No much larger clone exists at a distance of one base, and base qualities are not known. This sample was included in a study of early T cells in non-severe SARS-CoV-2 infection (dated by TCRdb to about 2021). General notes on the study: Because TCR sequencing relied on bulk RNA taken from unsorted whole blood, pairing of alpha and beta chains was not possible.

The research as a whole found: VDJdb matching was skewed toward anti-spike CD8 responses, so virus-specific expansions were likely underestimated and private and CD4 specificities were missed.

Library method: 5' RACE. TCRdb records NextSeq 500 as the sequencer. Unique molecular identifiers were attached to individual cDNA molecules in the TCR library protocol so that sequencing error and PCR bias could be corrected. Both TCR alpha and beta chains were sequenced, and tight co-correlation was observed between alpha and beta sequence abundances in each sample. For the original study's pipeline: Decombinator V4 was used to perform V gene, J gene and CDR3 annotation of TCR sequences. TCRs were defined as expanded if a significant change between any two time points was detected under a Poisson model with p below 0.0001. TCR abundances were normalised to the total number of TCRs sequenced in each sample and reported as counts per million. TRAV1-2 paired with TRAJ12, TRAJ20 or TRAJ33 defined MAIT TCRs, while TRAV10 paired with TRAJ18 defined iNKT TCRs. A search of VDJdb, accessed on 1 November 2021, was run for TCRs annotated to CMV, EBV and SARS-CoV-2, with TCRs annotated for multiple antigens excluded. The public reads were run again by TCRdb, first through fastp at Q25 and then through MiXCR, and only productive beta chains were kept. Rows merge per CDR3 protein into single entries with the most common DNA and genes. The V and J calls come from TCRdb's annotation, not from the publication. This sample has about 68,000 distinct CDR3 sequences in its table, and 11% of those were observed once. The ten largest clones capture around 6.1% of the sample.

The study was a case-control design nested within a healthcare worker cohort in London, UK, with weekly nasopharyngeal swab PCR tests and blood sampling. Between 23 and 31 March 2020, the week of the UK lockdown, healthcare workers were enrolled and then followed up weekly for as long as 16 weeks. Per the germline V gene (reference sequence), PRHDT is the CDR1 and FYEKMQ is the CDR2. The CDR3 sequence holds 16 residues, the cysteine and phenylalanine included. Only the CDR3 DNA is retained, 48 bases long and in frame from the first base. Deletion took 1 base off V and 7 bases off J, with a span of 19 bases between the germline ends.

The V gene is TRBV13 and the J gene is TRBJ1-2, with no D gene named confidently. The source is an adult who was a healthcare worker with PCR-confirmed SARS-CoV-2 infection or an uninfected control (not recorded which). Sequencing used whole blood. The CDR3: CASSLAAGSLRIGYTF. The nucleotide sequence is given as TGTGCCAGCAGCTTAGCCGCGGGCAGTCTGCGCATTGGCTACACCTTC.